The 17 T cell receptor beta chains below all came from one sample that was sequenced in a study of T cell responses to AZD1222 COVID-19 vaccine. The protocol was immunoSEQ multiplex PCR, while the TCRdb copy is restricted to in-frame clones and leaves out a portion. Here the sample spans 100,000 to 150,000 clones, around 87% being singletons. Sequencing was performed on peripheral blood, taken on day 0 of AZD1222 vaccination. These receptors all stem from an adult in good health.

Sample share makes this clone medium-sized. The rearrangement links TRBV6-2 or TRBV6-3 to TRBJ2-3, with D perhaps TRBD2 (7 bases). The germline gives CDR1 MNHEY, CDR2 SVGEGT. Trimming shortened V by 0 bases and J by 2 bases, and 12 bases separated the two germline ends. This CDR3 has 16 amino acids. The CDR3 DNA reads as TGTGCCAGCAGTTACTCGCGGGGGCGGGTCACAGATACGCAGTATTTT. Residues: CASSYSRGRVTDTQYF.

This clone has just one count. The rearrangement joins TRBV6-1 to TRBJ2-7; a possible D gene is TRBD2 (5 bases). CDR3 size: 14 residues. The ends were cut back, 0 bases at V and 3 bases at J, with 9 bases in the middle. Germline loops: CDR1 MNHNS, CDR2 SASEGT. The CDR3 DNA follows: TGTGCCAGCAGTGAAGCAGCGGCTGACTACGAGCAGTACTTC. Protein sequence: CASSEAAADYEQYF.

The chain joins TRBV27 to TRBJ2-3; D call uncertain. Germline values: CDR1 MNHEY, CDR2 SMNVEV (reference sequence). This CDR3 has 15 residues. V was cut by 3 bases and J by 4 bases, with 14 bases left in between. The CDR3 sequence is CASSLLGTVPDTQYF. The CDR3 bases are TGTGCCAGCAGTTTGTTGGGAACGGTTCCAGATACGCAGTATTTT.

This chain uses TRBV5-1 with TRBJ1-1; D gene ambiguous. Trimming left V 0 bases short and J 4 bases short, with 13 bases between. CDR3 length equals 15 residues. The germline CDR1 and CDR2 sequences are SGHRS and YFSETQ. This CDR3 reads CASSLELPGSTEAFF. The CDR3 region has the DNA TGCGCCAGCAGCTTGGAATTGCCGGGGTCCACTGAAGCTTTCTTT.

The chain employs TRBV7-2 and TRBJ2-3; no clear D gene. The CDR3 runs to 14 residues. CDR1 and CDR2 (germline): SGHTA, FQGNSA. The germline V and J ends were trimmed by 5 bases and 1 base, with 10 bases remaining between them. The CDR3 sequence is CASSPDGRTDTQYF. CDR3 nucleotides: TGTGCCAGCAGCCCGGACGGCCGCACAGATACGCAGTATTTT.

The chain uses TRBV2 and TRBJ2-2; D ambiguous. Trimming left V 6 bases short and J 6 bases short, with 14 bases between. Germline-derived CDR1 and CDR2 are SNHLY and FYNNEI. CDR3 size: 14 residues. The CDR3 region has the DNA TGTGCCAGCAGCGTCCTCGGGTCGGCCGGGGAGCTGTTTTTT. Protein product: CASSVLGSAGELFF. Full variable domain (remainder filled in from reference TRBV2 and TRBJ2-2): EPEVTQTPSHQVTQMGQEVILRCVPISNHLYFYWYRQILGQKVEFLVSFYNNEISEKSEIFDDQFSVERPDGSNFTLKIRSTKLEDSAMYFCASSVLGSAGELFFGEGSRLTVL.

The chain couples TRBV12-5 to TRBJ1-4, with D possibly TRBD1 on 6 matching bases. The CDR3 covers 17 residues. The V end lost 4 bases, the J end lost 1 base, and 16 bases lay between the germline ends. CDR1 LGHNT and CDR2 FRNRAP come from the germline V gene. The CDR3: CASGSPGASVTNEKLFF. The DNA of the CDR3 is TGTGCTAGTGGTTCCCCGGGGGCCTCTGTAACTAATGAAAAACTGTTTTTT.

The V gene is TRBV5-8, the J gene TRBJ2-7; D remains ambiguous. The CDR3 length is 15 residues. CDR1 and CDR2 from the germline V gene are SGHTS and YDEGEE. Trimming took off 4 bases at V and 0 bases at J, with 14 bases between the two ends. The CDR3 protein is CASSRRSFSSYEQYF. The CDR3 nucleotides read TGTGCCAGCAGCCGTAGGAGCTTCAGCTCCTACGAGCAGTACTTC.

The chain is built from TRBV9 and TRBJ2-7; D possibly uses TRBD1 or TRBD2 (5 bases each). Trimming left V 4 bases short and J 6 bases short, with 14 bases between. Germline-derived CDR1 and CDR2 are SGDLS and YYNGEE. The CDR3 totals 13 residues. The CDR3 loop is CASSLGAGVEQYF. The CDR3 DNA sequence: TGTGCCAGCAGCCTCGGGGCTGGGGTCGAGCAGTACTTC.

The chain employs TRBV19 and TRBJ1-5; D is possibly TRBD1 (6 bases). The CDR3 contains 14 residues. The V end was cut by 7 bases, the J end by 5 bases, with 15 bases between. Germline V gene lookup returns CDR1 LNHDA and CDR2 SQIVND (reference sequence). The CDR3 nucleotides are TGTGCCAGTACCCTTCAAAGGGGGTATCAGCCCCAGCATTTT. The encoded protein is CASTLQRGYQPQHF. Full variable domain (missing parts from reference TRBV19 and TRBJ1-5): DGGITQSPKYLFRKEGQNVTLSCEQNLNHDAMYWYRQDPGQGLRLIYYSQIVNDFQKGDIAEGYSVSREKKESFPLTVTSAQKNPTAFYLCASTLQRGYQPQHFGDGTRLSIL.

V usage is TRBV2 and J usage is TRBJ1-4, with D hard to call. Trimming took off 6 bases at V and 5 bases at J, with 4 bases between the two ends. The CDR3 has 11 residues. CDR1 and CDR2 (germline): SNHLY, FYNNEI. As DNA, the CDR3 is TGTGCCAGCAGGGCAAATGAAAAACTGTTTTTT. This sequence encodes CASRANEKLFF.

The V call is TRBV10-3, the J call TRBJ1-6; 11 bases map to TRBD1. In germline, CDR1 is ENHRY, CDR2 SYGVKD. There are 16 residues in the CDR3. The V and J ends lost 2 bases and 6 bases, in that order; junction bases with no gene match: 3. The CDR3 reads CAISELGTGGNSPLHF. Here the CDR3 DNA reads TGTGCCATCAGTGAGCTCGGGACAGGGGGTAATTCACCCCTCCACTTT.

The chain combines TRBV6-1 with TRBJ2-7, with 8 bases that match TRBD2. CDR1 MNHNS and CDR2 SASEGT come from the germline V gene. J was trimmed by 4 bases and V by 3 bases; bases with no gene match: 8. This CDR3 region has 15 residues. The CDR3 spells CASSEVGGGSYEQYF. The CDR3 DNA reads TGTGCCAGCAGTGAGGTTGGCGGGGGGTCATACGAGCAGTACTTC.

The V and J genes are TRBV2 and TRBJ2-2; no firm D call. The germline V and J ends were trimmed by 3 bases and 1 base, with 6 bases remaining between them. CDR1 and CDR2 from the germline V gene are SNHLY and FYNNEI. The CDR3 has 14 residues. The CDR3 protein is CASSEFRNTGELFF. The CDR3 DNA sequence: TGTGCCAGCAGTGAGTTTAGGAACACCGGGGAGCTGTTTTTT.

This chain joins TRBV10-3 and TRBJ2-5, with unresolved D. Trimming cost V 5 bases and J 2 bases, with 9 bases left between them. From germline, CDR1 is ENHRY and CDR2 SYGVKD. The CDR3 runs 13 residues. The CDR3: CAISSTGQETQYF. In DNA form, the CDR3 reads TGTGCCATCAGTTCCACGGGTCAAGAGACCCAGTACTTC.

The gene calls are TRBV5-6 and TRBJ2-1; D ambiguous. Trimming stripped 2 bases from V and 4 bases from J, with 10 bases between. The CDR3 loop spans 14 amino acids. CDR1 and CDR2 (germline): SGHDT, YYEEEE. This CDR3 is CASSFVSFYNEQFF. The CDR3 DNA reads as TGTGCCAGCAGCTTTGTGAGTTTTTACAATGAGCAGTTCTTC. The full variable domain, with the rest looked up from reference TRBV5-6 and TRBJ2-1, is DAGVTQSPTHLIKTRGQQVTLRCSPKSGHDTVSWYQQALGQGPQFIFQYYEEEERQRGNFPDRFSGHQFPNYSSELNVNALLLGDSALYLCASSFVSFYNEQFFGPGTRLTVL.

This clone was recorded once. The J gene is TRBJ2-7, the V gene TRBV6-6, with D possibly being TRBD1 (6 bases). This CDR3 spans 12 amino acids. V was shortened by 5 bases and J by 2 bases, with 7 bases between the two germline ends. Germline CDR1 and CDR2: MNHNY and SVGAGI (reference sequence). This CDR3 is CASSRTAYEQYF. The CDR3 nucleotides read TGTGCCAGCAGTCGGACAGCCTACGAGCAGTACTTC.